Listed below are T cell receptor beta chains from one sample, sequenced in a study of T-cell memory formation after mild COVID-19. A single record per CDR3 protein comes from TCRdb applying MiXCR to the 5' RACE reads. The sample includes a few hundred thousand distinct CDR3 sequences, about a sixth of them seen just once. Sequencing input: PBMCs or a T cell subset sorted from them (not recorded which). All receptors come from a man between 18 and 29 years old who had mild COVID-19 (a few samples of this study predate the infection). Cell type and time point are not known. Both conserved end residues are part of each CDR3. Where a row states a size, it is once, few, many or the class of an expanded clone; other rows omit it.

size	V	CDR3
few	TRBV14	CASSLWSDNEQFF
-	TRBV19	CASRAYRDSNQPQHF
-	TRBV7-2	CASSLTHSLNTEAFF
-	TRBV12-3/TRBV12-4	CASSLQALTNEKLFF
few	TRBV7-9	CASTSRGDTDTQYF
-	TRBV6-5	CASSLRQVWDTDTQYF
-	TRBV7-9	CASSLYRELDTQYF
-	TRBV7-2	CASSPRASGVTGGLFF
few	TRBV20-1	CSAQTGTGWNNQPQHF
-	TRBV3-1	CASSNVDGVYEQYF
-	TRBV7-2	CASSFLSGGYEQYF
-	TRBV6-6	CASSYGNQPQHF
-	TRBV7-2	CASTGYGGAATQYF
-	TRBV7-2	CASSYPGGDEQFF
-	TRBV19	CASKTGLGDSYGYTF
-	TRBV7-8	CASSSRVVLRDTGELFF
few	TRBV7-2	CASSPRDGNEKLFF
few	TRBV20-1	CSATRGRDTQYF
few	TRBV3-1	CASSPQIYLKNTEAFF
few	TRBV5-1	CASSFVGGEQYF
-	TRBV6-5	CASSYGSPGSGANVLTF
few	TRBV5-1	CASNPGHGNTIYF
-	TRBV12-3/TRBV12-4	CASSFRGPYTEAFF
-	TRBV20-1	CSARDPWYGNEETQYF
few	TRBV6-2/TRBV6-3	CASSYSNGGNEQFF
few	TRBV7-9	CASTREGQDTQYF
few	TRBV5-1	CASSSGRERSRADTQYF
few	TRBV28	CASTLAGGYGYTF
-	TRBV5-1	CASSFKYNEQFF
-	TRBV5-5	CASSFWDREGDTQYF
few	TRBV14	CASSQPGTGLETQYF
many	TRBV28	CASSWRWDRGNSPLHF
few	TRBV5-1	CASSFSAGGSTEAFF
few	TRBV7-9	CASSTEGPRTDTQYF
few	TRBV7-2	CASSLAEAVRETQYF
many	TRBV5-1	CASSQRTSSGGWTDTQYF